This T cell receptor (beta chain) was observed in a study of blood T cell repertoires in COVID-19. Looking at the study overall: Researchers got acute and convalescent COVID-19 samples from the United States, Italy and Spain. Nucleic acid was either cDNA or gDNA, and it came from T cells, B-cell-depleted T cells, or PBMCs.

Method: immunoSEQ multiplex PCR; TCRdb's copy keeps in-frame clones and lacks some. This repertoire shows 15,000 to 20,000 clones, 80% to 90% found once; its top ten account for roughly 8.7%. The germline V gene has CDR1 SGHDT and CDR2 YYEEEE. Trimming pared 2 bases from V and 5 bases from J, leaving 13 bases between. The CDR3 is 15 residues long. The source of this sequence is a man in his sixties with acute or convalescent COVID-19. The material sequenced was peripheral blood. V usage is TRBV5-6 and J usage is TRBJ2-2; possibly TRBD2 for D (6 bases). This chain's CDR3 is CASSLPGVGTGELFF. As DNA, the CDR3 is TGTGCCAGCAGCTTACCGGGGGTCGGGACCGGGGAGCTGTTTTTT.